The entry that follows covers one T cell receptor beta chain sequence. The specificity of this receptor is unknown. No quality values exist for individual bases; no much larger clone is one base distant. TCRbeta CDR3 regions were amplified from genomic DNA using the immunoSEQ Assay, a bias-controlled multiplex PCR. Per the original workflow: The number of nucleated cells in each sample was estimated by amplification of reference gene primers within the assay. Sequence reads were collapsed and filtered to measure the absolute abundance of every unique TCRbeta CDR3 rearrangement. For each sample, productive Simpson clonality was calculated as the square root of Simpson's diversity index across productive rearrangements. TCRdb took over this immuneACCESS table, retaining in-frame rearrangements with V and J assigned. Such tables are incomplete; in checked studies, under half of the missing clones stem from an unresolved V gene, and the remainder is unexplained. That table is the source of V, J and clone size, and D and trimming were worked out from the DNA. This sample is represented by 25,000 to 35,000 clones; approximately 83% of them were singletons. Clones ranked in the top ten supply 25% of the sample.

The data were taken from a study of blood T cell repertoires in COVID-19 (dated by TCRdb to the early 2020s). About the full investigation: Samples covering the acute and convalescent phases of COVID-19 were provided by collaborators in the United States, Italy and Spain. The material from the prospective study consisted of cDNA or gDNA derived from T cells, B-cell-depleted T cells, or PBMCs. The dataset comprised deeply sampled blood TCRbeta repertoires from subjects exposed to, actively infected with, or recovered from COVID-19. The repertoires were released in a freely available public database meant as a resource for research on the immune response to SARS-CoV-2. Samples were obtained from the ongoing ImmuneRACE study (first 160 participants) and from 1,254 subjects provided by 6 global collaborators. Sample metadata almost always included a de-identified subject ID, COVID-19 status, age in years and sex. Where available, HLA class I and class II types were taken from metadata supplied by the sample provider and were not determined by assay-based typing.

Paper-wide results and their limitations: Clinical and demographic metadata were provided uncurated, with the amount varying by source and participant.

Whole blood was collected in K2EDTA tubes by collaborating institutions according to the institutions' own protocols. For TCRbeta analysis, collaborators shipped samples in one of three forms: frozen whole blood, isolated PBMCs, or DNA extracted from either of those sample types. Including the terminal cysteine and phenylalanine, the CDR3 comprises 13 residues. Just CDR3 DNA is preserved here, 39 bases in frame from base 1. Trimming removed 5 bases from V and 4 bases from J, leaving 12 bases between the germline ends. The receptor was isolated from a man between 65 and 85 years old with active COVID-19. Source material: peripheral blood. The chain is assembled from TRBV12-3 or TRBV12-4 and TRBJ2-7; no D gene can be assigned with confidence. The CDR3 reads CASSRPPGYEQYF. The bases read TGTGCCAGCAGTAGGCCTCCCGGGTACGAGCAGTACTTC.